The 8 T cell receptor beta chains below come from one sample, sequenced in a study of blood T cell repertoires in COVID-19. The repertoire was sequenced with immunoSEQ multiplex PCR; TCRdb's copy has only in-frame clones and lacks some. The data show roughly 300,000 clones, more than 70% seen once. The sequenced sample was peripheral blood. These receptors all come from a woman aged 45-65 years with acute or convalescent COVID-19.

The genes are TRBV24-1 and TRBJ2-1; 10 bases are a match to TRBD2. The CDR3 length is 14 residues. Germline CDR1 KGHDR, CDR2 SFDVKD. After removal of 3 bases from V and 7 bases from J, the junction contained 2 bases not matched to a gene. The CDR3 DNA follows: TGTGCCACCAGTGATAGCGGGGGGGGGAATGAGCAGTTCTTC. It encodes CATSDSGGGNEQFF.

The CDR3 bases are TGCAGTGCTTACTTCACTGAAGCTTTCTTT. Its protein product is CSAYFTEAFF. V is TRBV20-1 and J is TRBJ1-1, with no clear D. With 5 bases removed from V and 4 bases from J, the gap between germline ends came to 5 bases. The germline gives CDR1 DFQATT, CDR2 SNEGSKA (reference sequence). The CDR3 is 10 amino acids.

The chain joins TRBV27 to TRBJ2-7, with D possibly TRBD1 on 5 matching bases. Germline lookup yields CDR1 MNHEY and CDR2 SMNVEV (reference sequence). CDR3 length: 12 residues. Trimming removed 5 bases at V and 9 bases at J, with 14 bases between. Here the CDR3 reads CASSNPRGVQYF. The CDR3 nucleotides are TGTGCCAGCAGTAACCCTAGGGGTGTGCAGTACTTC.

J is TRBJ1-3 and V is TRBV7-2; D unresolved. With 0 bases removed from V and 4 bases from J, the gap between germline ends came to 13 bases. Per germline, CDR1 SGHTA and CDR2 FQGNSA. This CDR3 comprises 16 residues. The CDR3 sequence is CASSLARPQPGNTIYF. The CDR3 DNA reads TGTGCCAGCAGCTTAGCCAGGCCGCAACCCGGAAACACCATATATTTT. Variable domain in full (rest from reference TRBV7-2 and TRBJ1-3): GAGVSQSPSNKVTEKGKDVELRCDPISGHTALYWYRQSLGQGLEFLIYFQGNSAPDKSGLPSDRFSAERTGGSVSTLTIQRTQQEDSAVYLCASSLARPQPGNTIYFGEGSWLTVV.

The chain recombines TRBV6-6 with TRBJ2-1; 7 positions agree with TRBD1. Germline loops: CDR1 MNHNY, CDR2 SVGAGI (reference sequence). V dropped 8 bases and J dropped 1; count of bases not matched to a gene: 5. There are 14 residues in the CDR3. The DNA for the CDR3 is TGTGCCAGCCAAGGGACAGATTCCTACAATGAGCAGTTCTTC. This encodes CASQGTDSYNEQFF.

The chain joins TRBV19 to TRBJ2-1; 13 bases fit TRBD2. The CDR3 is made up of 19 amino acids. Trimming cost V 6 bases and J 0 bases; bases outside gene matches: 11. Germline lookup yields CDR1 LNHDA and CDR2 SQIVND (reference sequence). The CDR3 loop is CASRAGGLAGFSSYNEQFF. The CDR3 nucleotides are TGTGCCAGTAGGGCAGGGGGACTAGCGGGATTCAGCTCCTACAATGAGCAGTTCTTC. Full variable domain (rest looked up from reference TRBV19 and TRBJ2-1): DGGITQSPKYLFRKEGQNVTLSCEQNLNHDAMYWYRQDPGQGLRLIYYSQIVNDFQKGDIAEGYSVSREKKESFPLTVTSAQKNPTAFYLCASRAGGLAGFSSYNEQFFGPGTRLTVL.

The CDR3 coding sequence is TGTGCCAGCAGGGCGCGCGACAGCAATGAAAAACTGTTTTTT. Protein sequence: CASRARDSNEKLFF. The genes are TRBV5-6 and TRBJ1-4; maybe TRBD1 (5 bases). V lost 5 bases, J lost 5 bases, and 13 bases lay in between. The CDR3 loop spans 14 amino acids. The germline gives CDR1 SGHDT, CDR2 YYEEEE. The full variable domain, with the rest looked up from reference TRBV5-6 and TRBJ1-4, is DAGVTQSPTHLIKTRGQQVTLRCSPKSGHDTVSWYQQALGQGPQFIFQYYEEEERQRGNFPDRFSGHQFPNYSSELNVNALLLGDSALYLCASRARDSNEKLFFGSGTQLSVL.

The chain combines TRBV6-6 with TRBJ1-3; D is unresolved. Trimming took off 2 bases at V and 3 bases at J, with 8 bases between the two ends. This CDR3 comprises 14 residues. The germline V gene encodes CDR1 MNHNY and CDR2 SVGAGI (reference sequence). The CDR3 protein is CASSYDGVGNTIYF. In DNA form, the CDR3 reads TGTGCCAGCAGTTACGACGGGGTTGGAAACACCATATATTTT.